This T cell receptor (beta chain) emerged from a study of cytomegalovirus exposure and HLA in healthy donors. PCR was performed using 60 Vbeta and 13 Jbeta primers. The repertoire was sequenced with immunoSEQ multiplex PCR; TCRdb's copy has only in-frame clones and lacks some. The sample holds about 160,000 clones, roughly 79% seen once. This CDR3 has 15 residues. V trimming: 3 bases; J trimming: 1 base; junction bases outside the gene matches: 1. The V gene's germline CDR1 is KGHSH and CDR2 LQKENI. This clone was counted a few times. Its target is not known. Study-wide results and caveats: In an earlier analysis, productive rearrangement rates for most beta V segments clustered near 87% or 30%.

The chain carries TRBV18 and TRBJ2-2, with 8 bases aligning to TRBD1. This receptor was taken from a woman in her forties or fifties in good health and CMV-seronegative. Material for sequencing was PBMCs. CDR3 sequence reads: CASSPGTGNTGELFF. Here the CDR3 DNA reads TGTGCCAGCTCACCGGGGACAGGGAACACCGGGGAGCTGTTTTTT.